Shown below are 15 T cell receptor beta chains from a single sample sequenced in a study of T cell responses to AZD1222 COVID-19 vaccine. Repertoires were generated with immunoSEQ multiplex PCR, while TCRdb's copy carries only in-frame clones and drops some. The table has 95,000 to 100,000 clones, approximately 91% seen once; the top ten hold roughly 15%. Specimen: peripheral blood, collected 28 days after the second AZD1222 dose. The receptors stem from an adult who received the AZD1222 COVID-19 vaccine.

The DNA for the CDR3 is TGTGCCAGTAGCAGACAGAGTGACTACGAGCAGTACTTC. Amino acid sequence: CASSRQSDYEQYF. J is TRBJ2-7 and V is TRBV19, with D possibly TRBD1 on 5 matching bases. Germline V CDR1 and CDR2: LNHDA, SQIVND (reference sequence). Trimming shortened V by 6 bases and J by 3 bases, and 12 bases separated the two germline ends. The CDR3 is 13 amino acids.

V is TRBV2 and J is TRBJ2-5; a weak D match, TRBD2 (6 bases). Germline V CDR1 and CDR2: SNHLY, FYNNEI. This CDR3 is 11 amino acids long. Trimming removed 4 bases at V and 7 bases at J, with 7 bases between. This CDR3 is CASSAGGTQYF. CDR3 in DNA: TGTGCCAGCAGTGCCGGGGGGACCCAGTACTTC.

V usage is TRBV5-1 and J usage is TRBJ2-2; D gene ambiguous. Trimming removed 5 bases from V and 1 base from J, with 12 bases in between. Germline loops: CDR1 SGHRS, CDR2 YFSETQ. The CDR3 loop spans 15 amino acids. CDR3 loop: CASREPGLNTGELFF. The CDR3 DNA follows: TGCGCCAGCAGAGAGCCGGGCCTGAACACCGGGGAGCTGTTTTTT.

V is TRBV7-2 and J is TRBJ2-7, with TRBD2 identical over 11 bases. The CDR3 runs 16 residues. Trimming took 4 bases from V and 3 from J; bases not matched to a gene: 8. CDR1 SGHTA and CDR2 FQGNSA come from the germline V gene. CDR3 amino acids: CASSSVTSGSLYEQYF. CDR3 DNA sequence: TGTGCCAGCAGCTCTGTCACTAGCGGGAGTCTCTACGAGCAGTACTTC.

The V gene is TRBV6-5, the J gene TRBJ2-3; no firm D call. V was clipped by 4 bases and J by 3 bases, with 8 bases between them. The CDR3 covers 13 residues. Germline V CDR1 and CDR2: MNHEY, SVGAGI. The CDR3: CASSFFRTDTQYF. In nucleotides, the CDR3 is TGTGCCAGCAGTTTCTTCCGAACAGATACGCAGTATTTT.

The J gene is TRBJ2-7, the V gene TRBV5-1; D call uncertain. V was shortened by 4 bases and J by 5 bases, with 13 bases between the two germline ends. Germline V gene lookup returns CDR1 SGHRS and CDR2 YFSETQ. The CDR3 length is 13 residues. CDR3 protein: CASSPPLEDEQYF. Written as DNA, the CDR3 is TGCGCCAGCAGCCCCCCGCTCGAGGACGAGCAGTACTTC.

V gene TRBV28 combines with J gene TRBJ1-5; weak D call: TRBD1 (5 bases). Germline lookup yields CDR1 MDHEN and CDR2 SYDVKM. The CDR3 covers 17 residues. Trimming cost V 10 bases and J 3 bases, with 25 bases left between them. The CDR3 nucleotides are TGTGCCACAAGGGCTGGGAGGTACCCACAGGTCAATCAGCCCCAGCATTTT. Protein: CATRAGRYPQVNQPQHF.

The rearrangement joins TRBV27 to TRBJ2-7; tentative D call: TRBD2 (6 bases). The length of the CDR3 is 14 residues. V was cut by 5 bases and J by 2 bases, with 13 bases left in between. CDR1 and CDR2 from the germline V gene are MNHEY and SMNVEV (reference sequence). The DNA for the CDR3 is TGTGCCAGCAGTCCATTTAGCGGAACCTACGAGCAGTACTTC. It specifies CASSPFSGTYEQYF.

This chain joins TRBV10-3 and TRBJ2-2; no clear D. The CDR3 loop spans 15 amino acids. The germline V gene has CDR1 ENHRY and CDR2 SYGVKD. V was cut by 6 bases and J by 1 base, with 12 bases left in between. This chain's CDR3 is CAISPFWRNTGELFF. DNA for the CDR3: TGTGCCATCAGCCCCTTCTGGAGGAACACCGGGGAGCTGTTTTTT.

This chain joins TRBV7-9 and TRBJ1-1; D not certain. The V end was cut by 6 bases, the J end by 1 base, with 6 bases between. This CDR3 has 12 residues. Germline V gene lookup returns CDR1 SEHNR and CDR2 FQNEAQ (reference sequence). The CDR3 region is CASRLQNTEAFF. The CDR3 DNA sequence: TGTGCCAGCAGGTTGCAGAACACTGAAGCTTTCTTT.

V gene TRBV5-1 combines with J gene TRBJ2-5; TRBD2 matches at 14 bases. CDR3 length: 16 amino acids. J gave up 5 bases and V 0 bases, and 3 bases lay outside the gene matches. Germline V CDR1 and CDR2: SGHRS, YFSETQ. The CDR3 reads CASSLDGTSGSETQYF. The CDR3 DNA is TGCGCCAGCAGCTTGGATGGGACTAGCGGGAGTGAGACCCAGTACTTC.

The chain uses TRBV27 and TRBJ2-7, with 10 bases lining up with TRBD2. Trimming removed 6 bases from V and 2 bases from J; junction bases left unmatched: 13. CDR3 length: 17 amino acids. Germline CDR1 and CDR2: MNHEY and SMNVEV (reference sequence). In nucleotides, the CDR3 is TGTGCCAGCAGGGAGTTGATTAGCGGGAGGTCCCCCTACGAGCAGTACTTC. Translated: CASRELISGRSPYEQYF.

V is TRBV3-1 (or the pseudogene TRBV3-2) and J is TRBJ1-2; 8 nucleotides match TRBD1. Germline V lookup: CDR1 LGHDT, CDR2 YNNKEL (reference sequence). The V gene end was trimmed by 1 base and the J gene end by 4 bases; junction bases not matched to a gene: 5. The CDR3 is made up of 15 amino acids. The CDR3 region is CASSQGARGLYGYTF. The DNA for the CDR3 is TGTGCCAGCAGCCAAGGCGCCAGGGGGCTCTATGGCTACACCTTC.

This chain uses TRBV11-2 with TRBJ2-2; D remains ambiguous. The CDR3 extends over 13 amino acids. Germline loops: CDR1 SGHAT, CDR2 FQNNGV. V was pared by 3 bases and J by 4 bases, with 6 bases between. CDR3 DNA sequence: TGTGCCAGCAGCTTCCTAGGCACCGGGGAGCTGTTTTTT. Amino acids: CASSFLGTGELFF.

The gene calls are TRBV7-3 and TRBJ2-2, with a weak D call TRBD2 (5 bases). V was pared by 5 bases and J by 4 bases, with 14 bases between. The CDR3 covers 15 residues. CDR1 is SGHTA and CDR2 is FQGTGA in the germline V gene. The CDR3 nucleotides read TGTGCCAGCAGCCCTCGCATGGGAGTCACCGGGGAGCTGTTTTTT. It yields the protein CASSPRMGVTGELFF.